This entry features one TCR beta chain sequence. The antigen remains undetermined. Its ends do not fully match the called genes, so a read error is possible. This sample was taken from a study of shared clonotypes between healthy human individuals. Study overall: Donors were a couple of women and a few men aged 18 to 49. Whole-study findings and limits: Expectations were that clonotype sharing among donors would be affected by sequencing depth. The study found 4.5% to 5% of naive CD4 clonotypes shared across a handful of donors. A reduction in generation probabilities was seen for non-shared clonotypes relative to those shared by all four donors.

TCRdb's table, derived via immunoSEQ multiplex PCR, lists solely in-frame clones and lacks some. The data hold 330,000 or so clones, with 73% observed a single time. The source material was memory CD4+ T cells sorted from blood. Subset described: CD45RA-negative fraction. The clonotype was recovered from a man aged 30 to 39 in good health.

The CDR3 is CASSLGVAGPTDTQYF. The CDR3, as DNA: TGTGCTAGCAGCCTCGGTGTAGCGGGACCCACAGATACGCAGTATTTT. The rearrangement links TRBV7-7 to TRBJ2-3, with TRBD2 identical over 8 bases. The CDR3 has 16 residues. Germline V gene sequence: CDR1 SSHAT, CDR2 FNYEAQ (reference sequence). The full variable domain, with the rest looked up from reference TRBV7-7 and TRBJ2-3, is GAGVSQSPRYKVTKRGQDVTLRCDPISSHATLYWYQQALGQGPEFLTYFNYEAQPDKSGLPSDRFSAERPEGSISTLTIQRTEQRDSAMYRCASSLGVAGPTDTQYFGPGTRLTVL.